The source of this T cell receptor beta chain is a study of blood T cell repertoires in COVID-19. Trimming took off 2 bases at V and 5 bases at J, with 6 bases between the two ends. CDR1 and CDR2 (germline): SEHNR, FQNEAQ (reference sequence). The CDR3 loop spans 12 amino acids. In the original analysis: Nucleated cell number was recorded as an estimate derived from reference gene primer amplification. Assay used: immunoSEQ multiplex PCR; TCRdb lists only in-frame clones, some missing. V and J calls and clone size come straight from that table; D and trimming were deduced from the DNA. The table has 25,000 to 30,000 clones, roughly 84% seen once.

The source material was peripheral blood. This chain joins TRBV7-9 and TRBJ1-1, with D unclear. This TCR derives from a man of 80 years or more with active COVID-19. The CDR3 nucleotides read TGTGCCAGCAGCTTATTCGGGACTGAAGCTTTCTTT. Translation: CASSLFGTEAFF.